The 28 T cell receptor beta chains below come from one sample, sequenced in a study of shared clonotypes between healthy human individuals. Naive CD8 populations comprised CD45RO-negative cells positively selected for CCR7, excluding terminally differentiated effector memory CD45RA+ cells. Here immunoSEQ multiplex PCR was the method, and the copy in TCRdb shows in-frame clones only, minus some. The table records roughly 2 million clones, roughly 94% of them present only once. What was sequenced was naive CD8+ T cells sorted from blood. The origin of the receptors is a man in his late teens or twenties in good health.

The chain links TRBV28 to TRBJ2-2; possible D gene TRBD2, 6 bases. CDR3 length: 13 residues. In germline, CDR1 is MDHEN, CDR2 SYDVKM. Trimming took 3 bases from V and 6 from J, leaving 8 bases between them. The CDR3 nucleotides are TGTGCCAGCAGTTTCGGGGGACCCGGGGAGCTGTTTTTT. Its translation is CASSFGGPGELFF.

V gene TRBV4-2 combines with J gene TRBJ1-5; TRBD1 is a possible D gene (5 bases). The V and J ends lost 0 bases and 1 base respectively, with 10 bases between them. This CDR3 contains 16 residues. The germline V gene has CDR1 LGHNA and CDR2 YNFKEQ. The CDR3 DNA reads TGTGCCAGCAGCCAAGATCCAGGGATGAGCAATCAGCCCCAGCATTTT. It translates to CASSQDPGMSNQPQHF.

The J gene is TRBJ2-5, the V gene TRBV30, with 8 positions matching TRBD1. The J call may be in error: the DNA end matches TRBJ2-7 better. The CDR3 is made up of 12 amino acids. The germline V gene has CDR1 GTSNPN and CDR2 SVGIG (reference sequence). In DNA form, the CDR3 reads TGTGCCTGGAGTGCACAGGGGGACGAGCAGTACTTC. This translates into CAWSAQGDEQYF.

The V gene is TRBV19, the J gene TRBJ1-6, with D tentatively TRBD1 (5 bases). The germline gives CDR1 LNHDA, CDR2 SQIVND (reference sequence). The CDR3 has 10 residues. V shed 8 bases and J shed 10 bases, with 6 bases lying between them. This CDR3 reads CASGGSPLHF. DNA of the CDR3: TGTGCCAGTGGGGGGTCACCCCTCCACTTT.

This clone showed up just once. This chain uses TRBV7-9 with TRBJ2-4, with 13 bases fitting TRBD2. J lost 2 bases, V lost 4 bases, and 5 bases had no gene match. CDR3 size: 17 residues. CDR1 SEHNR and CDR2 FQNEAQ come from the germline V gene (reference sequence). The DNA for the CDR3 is TGTGCCAGCAGCTCGGGACTAGCGGGGTACTCCAAAAACATTCAGTACTTC. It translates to CASSSGLAGYSKNIQYF. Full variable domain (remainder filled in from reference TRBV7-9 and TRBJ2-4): DTGVSQNPRHKITKRGQNVTFRCDPISEHNRLYWYRQTLGQGPEFLTYFQNEAQLEKSRLLSDRFSAERPKGSFSTLEIQRTEQGDSAMYLCASSSGLAGYSKNIQYFGAGTRLSVL.

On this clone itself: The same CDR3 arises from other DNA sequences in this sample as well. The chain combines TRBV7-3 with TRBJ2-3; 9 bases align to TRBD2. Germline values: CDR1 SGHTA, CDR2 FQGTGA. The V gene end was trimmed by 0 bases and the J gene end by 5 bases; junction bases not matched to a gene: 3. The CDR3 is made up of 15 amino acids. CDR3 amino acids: CASSLTGAGGDTQYF. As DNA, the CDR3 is TGTGCCAGCAGCTTAACCGGAGCGGGGGGAGATACGCAGTATTTT.

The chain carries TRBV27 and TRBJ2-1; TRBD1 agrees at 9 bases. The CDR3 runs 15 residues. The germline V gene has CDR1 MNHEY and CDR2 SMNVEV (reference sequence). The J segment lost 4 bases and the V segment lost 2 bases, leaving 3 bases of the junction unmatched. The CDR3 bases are TGTGCCAGCAGTTTAGGCGGGACAGGGTACAATGAGCAGTTCTTC. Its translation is CASSLGGTGYNEQFF.

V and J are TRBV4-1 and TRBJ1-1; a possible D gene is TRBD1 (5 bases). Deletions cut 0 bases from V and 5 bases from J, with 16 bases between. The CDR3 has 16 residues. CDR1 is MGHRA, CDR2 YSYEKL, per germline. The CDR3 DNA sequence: TGCGCCAGCAGCCAAGATATAAGCAGGGTGGGGACTGAAGCTTTCTTT. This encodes CASSQDISRVGTEAFF.

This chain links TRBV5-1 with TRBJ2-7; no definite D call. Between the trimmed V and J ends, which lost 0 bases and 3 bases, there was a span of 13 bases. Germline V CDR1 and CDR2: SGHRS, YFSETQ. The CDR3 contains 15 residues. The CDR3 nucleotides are TGCGCCAGCAGCTTGGCCGGGCAGATCATCTACGAGCAGTACTTC. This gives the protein CASSLAGQIIYEQYF.

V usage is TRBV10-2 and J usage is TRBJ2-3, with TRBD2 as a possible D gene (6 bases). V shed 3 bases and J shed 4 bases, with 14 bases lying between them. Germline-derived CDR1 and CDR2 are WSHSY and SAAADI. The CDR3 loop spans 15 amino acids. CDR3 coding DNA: TGCGCCAGCAGTGAACGGGGGAGTTTTGCAGATACGCAGTATTTT. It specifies CASSERGSFADTQYF.

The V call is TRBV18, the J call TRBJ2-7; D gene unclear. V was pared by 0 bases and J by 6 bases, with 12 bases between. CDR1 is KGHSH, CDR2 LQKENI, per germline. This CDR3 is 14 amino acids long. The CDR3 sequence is CASSPPGRRTEQYF. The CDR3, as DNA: TGTGCCAGCTCACCACCGGGCCGTCGCACCGAGCAGTACTTC.

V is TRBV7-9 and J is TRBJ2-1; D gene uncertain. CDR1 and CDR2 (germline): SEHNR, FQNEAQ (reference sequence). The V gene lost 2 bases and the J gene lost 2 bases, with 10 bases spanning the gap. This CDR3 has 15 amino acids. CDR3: CASSLTPETYNEQFF. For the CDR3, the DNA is TGTGCCAGCAGCTTAACGCCAGAAACCTACAATGAGCAGTTCTTC.

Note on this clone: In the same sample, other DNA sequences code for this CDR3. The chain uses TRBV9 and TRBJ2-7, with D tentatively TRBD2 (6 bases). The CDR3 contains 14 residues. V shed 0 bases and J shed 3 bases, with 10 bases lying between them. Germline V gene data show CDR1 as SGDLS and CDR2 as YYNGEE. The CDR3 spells CASSVGGTNYEQYF. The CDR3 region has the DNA TGTGCCAGCAGCGTAGGCGGGACCAACTACGAGCAGTACTTC.

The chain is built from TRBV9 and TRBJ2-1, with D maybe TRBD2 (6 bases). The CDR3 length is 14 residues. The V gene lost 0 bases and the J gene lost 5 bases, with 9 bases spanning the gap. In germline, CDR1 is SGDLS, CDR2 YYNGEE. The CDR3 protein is CASSVEGTHNEQFF. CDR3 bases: TGTGCCAGCAGCGTAGAGGGGACTCACAATGAGCAGTTCTTC. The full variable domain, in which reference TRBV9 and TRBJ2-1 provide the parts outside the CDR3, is DSGVTQTPKHLITATGQRVTLRCSPRSGDLSVYWYQQSLDQGLQFLIQYYNGEERAKGNILERFSAQQFPDLHSELNLSSLELGDSALYFCASSVEGTHNEQFFGPGTRLTVL.

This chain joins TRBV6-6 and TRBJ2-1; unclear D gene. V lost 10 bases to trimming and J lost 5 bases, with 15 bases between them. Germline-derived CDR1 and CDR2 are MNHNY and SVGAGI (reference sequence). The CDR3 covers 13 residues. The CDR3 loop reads CATGRSQNNEQFF. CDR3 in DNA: TGTGCCACAGGACGATCACAAAACAATGAGCAGTTCTTC.

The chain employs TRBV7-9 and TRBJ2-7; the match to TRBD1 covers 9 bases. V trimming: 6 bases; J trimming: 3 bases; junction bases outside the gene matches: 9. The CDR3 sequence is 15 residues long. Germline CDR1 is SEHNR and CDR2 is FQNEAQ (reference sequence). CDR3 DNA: TGTGCCAGCAGTCAAGAAGGGACAGGGCTCTACGAGCAGTACTTC. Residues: CASSQEGTGLYEQYF.

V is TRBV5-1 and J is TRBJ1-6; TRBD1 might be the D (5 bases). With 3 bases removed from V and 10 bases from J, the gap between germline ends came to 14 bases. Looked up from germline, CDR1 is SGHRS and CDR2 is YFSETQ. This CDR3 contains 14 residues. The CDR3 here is CASSSGTAGSPLHF. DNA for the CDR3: TGCGCCAGCAGCTCAGGGACGGCAGGGTCACCCCTCCACTTT. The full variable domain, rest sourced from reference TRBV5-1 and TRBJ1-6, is KAGVTQTPRYLIKTRGQQVTLSCSPISGHRSVSWYQQTPGQGLQFLFEYFSETQRNKGNFPGRFSGRQFSNSRSEMNVSTLELGDSALYLCASSSGTAGSPLHFGNGTRLTVT.

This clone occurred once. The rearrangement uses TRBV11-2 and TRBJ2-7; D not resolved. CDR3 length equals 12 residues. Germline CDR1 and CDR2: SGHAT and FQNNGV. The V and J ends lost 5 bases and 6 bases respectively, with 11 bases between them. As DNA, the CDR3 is TGTGCCAGCAGCCACATTTCCCTCGAGCAGTACTTC. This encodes CASSHISLEQYF.

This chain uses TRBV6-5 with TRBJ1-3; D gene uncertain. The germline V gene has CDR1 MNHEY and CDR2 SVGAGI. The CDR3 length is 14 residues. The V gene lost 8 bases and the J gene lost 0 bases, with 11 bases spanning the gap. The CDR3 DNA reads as TGTGCCAGCTGCTCCGGGAGCTCTGGAAACACCATATATTTT. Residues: CASCSGSSGNTIYF.

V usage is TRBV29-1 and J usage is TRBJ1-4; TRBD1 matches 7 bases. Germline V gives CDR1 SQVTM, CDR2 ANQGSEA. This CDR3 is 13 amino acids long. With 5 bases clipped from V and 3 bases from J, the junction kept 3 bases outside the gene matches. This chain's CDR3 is CSVTGDSNEKLFF. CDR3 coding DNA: TGCAGCGTTACAGGGGATTCTAATGAAAAACTGTTTTTT.

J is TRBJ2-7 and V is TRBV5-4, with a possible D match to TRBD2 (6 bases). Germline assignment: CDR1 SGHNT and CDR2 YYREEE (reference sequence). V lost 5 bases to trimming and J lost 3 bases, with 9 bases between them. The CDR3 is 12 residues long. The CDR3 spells CASSWDFYEQYF. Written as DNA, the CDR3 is TGTGCCAGCAGTTGGGACTTCTACGAGCAGTACTTC. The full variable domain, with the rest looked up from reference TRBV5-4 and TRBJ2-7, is ETGVTQSPTHLIKTRGQQVTLRCSSQSGHNTVSWYQQALGQGPQFIFQYYREEENGRGNFPPRFSGLQFPNYSSELNVNALELDDSALYLCASSWDFYEQYFGPGTRLTVT.

The CDR3 reads CASSLLQGGTGELFF. CDR3 DNA: TGTGCCAGCAGCTTACTCCAGGGTGGCACCGGGGAGCTGTTTTTT. This rearrangement joins TRBV7-8 to TRBJ2-2; perhaps TRBD1 as D (5 bases). The germline V gene encodes CDR1 SGHVS and CDR2 FQNEAQ. Between the trimmed V and J ends, which lost 2 bases and 4 bases, there was a span of 11 bases. This CDR3 has 15 residues.

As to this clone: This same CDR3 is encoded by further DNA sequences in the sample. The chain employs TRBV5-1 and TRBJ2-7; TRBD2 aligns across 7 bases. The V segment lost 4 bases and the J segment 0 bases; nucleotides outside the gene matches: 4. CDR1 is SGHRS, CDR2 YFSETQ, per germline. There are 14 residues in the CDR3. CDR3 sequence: CASSLGGSSYEQYF. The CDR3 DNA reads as TGCGCCAGCAGCCTCGGGGGGAGCTCCTACGAGCAGTACTTC.

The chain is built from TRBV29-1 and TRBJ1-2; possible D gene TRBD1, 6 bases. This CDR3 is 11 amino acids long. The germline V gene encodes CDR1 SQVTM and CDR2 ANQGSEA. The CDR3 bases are TGCCTAACGGCAGGGGAAGGAGGCTACACCTTC. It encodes CLTAGEGGYTF.

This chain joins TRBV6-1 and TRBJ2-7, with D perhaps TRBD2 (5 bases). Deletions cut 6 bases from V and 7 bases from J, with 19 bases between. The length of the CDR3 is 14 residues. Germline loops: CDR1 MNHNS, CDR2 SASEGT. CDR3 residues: CASRLGQASGEQYF. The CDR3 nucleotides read TGTGCCAGCAGACTAGGGCAGGCGTCTGGAGAGCAGTACTTC.

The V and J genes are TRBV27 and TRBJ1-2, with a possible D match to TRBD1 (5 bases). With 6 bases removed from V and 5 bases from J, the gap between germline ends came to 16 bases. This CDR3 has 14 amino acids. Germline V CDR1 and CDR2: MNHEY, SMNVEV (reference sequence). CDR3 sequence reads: CASSPAGGGYGYTF. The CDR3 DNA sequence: TGTGCCAGCAGCCCAGCCGGGGGGGGTTATGGCTACACCTTC.

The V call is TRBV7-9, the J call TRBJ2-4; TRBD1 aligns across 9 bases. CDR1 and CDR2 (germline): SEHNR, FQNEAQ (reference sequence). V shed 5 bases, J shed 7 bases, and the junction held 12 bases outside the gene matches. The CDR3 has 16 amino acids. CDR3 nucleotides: TGTGCCAGCAGCCGGGGACAGGGCCCTTATGTGAACATTCAGTACTTC. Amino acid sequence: CASSRGQGPYVNIQYF.

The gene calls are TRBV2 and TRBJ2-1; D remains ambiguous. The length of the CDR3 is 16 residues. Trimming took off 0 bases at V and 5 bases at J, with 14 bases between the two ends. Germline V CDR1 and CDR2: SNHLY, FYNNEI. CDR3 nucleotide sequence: TGTGCCAGCAGTGAAGCATCGGAAGGGCTCCACAATGAGCAGTTCTTC. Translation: CASSEASEGLHNEQFF.